A selection of T cell receptor beta chains follows, all from one sample in a study of cytomegalovirus exposure and HLA in healthy donors. Measured with immunoSEQ multiplex PCR; TCRdb has only the in-frame clones, and not every one. The repertoire consists of some 170,000 clones, with approximately 80% occurring once and the leading ten covering 9.5% to 12%. Sequenced: PBMCs. All receptors derive from a man aged 50 or older in good health and CMV-seropositive. CDR3s include the opening cysteine and the closing phenylalanine or tryptophan. The D gene is left open where the match is weak. Clone size is stated in some rows and not others, as once, few, many or a class when expanded.

CDR3 length | J gene | V gene | clone size | D gene | CDR3 protein | CDR3 DNA
15 | TRBJ2-3 | TRBV11-2 | - | TRBD2 | CASSVGFSGENTQYF | TGTGCCAGCAGCGTGGGCTTTAGCGGGGAGAATACGCAGTATTTT
15 | TRBJ1-1 | TRBV30 | - | TRBD1 | CAWTATGGERDEAFF | TGTGCCTGGACCGCGACAGGGGGCGAGAGGGATGAAGCTTTCTTT
13 | TRBJ2-1 | TRBV10-3 | - | TRBD2 | CATGLADYNEQFF | TGTGCCACGGGACTAGCGGATTACAATGAGCAGTTCTTC
11 | TRBJ1-6 | TRBV20-1 | - | - | CSAREGRPLHF | TGCAGTGCTAGGGAAGGGAGACCCCTCCACTTT
14 | TRBJ1-2 | TRBV7-2 | - | - | CASSRDISNYGYTF | TGTGCCAGCAGTCGGGACATCAGTAACTATGGCTACACCTTC
14 | TRBJ2-7 | TRBV5-6 | - | - | CASNWGGPQYEQYF | TGTGCCAGCAACTGGGGGGGGCCACAATACGAGCAGTACTTC
14 | TRBJ2-7 | TRBV10-3 | - | TRBD1 | CAIRKGQESYEQYF | TGTGCCATCAGGAAAGGACAGGAGTCCTACGAGCAGTACTTC
18 | TRBJ2-1 | TRBV10-1 | once | TRBD1 | CASSRTGNASPSYNEQFF | TGCGCCAGCAGCCGGACAGGGAACGCCAGTCCGTCCTACAATGAGCAGTTCTTC
14 | TRBJ2-7 | TRBV5-6 | once | TRBD1 | CASSLAGTDYEQYF | TGTGCCAGCAGCTTGGCCGGGACAGACTACGAGCAGTACTTC
15 | TRBJ2-6 | TRBV6-5 | - | - | CASSYSRAGANGLTF | TGTGCCAGCAGTTACTCACGGGCTGGGGCCAACGGCCTGACTTTC
15 | TRBJ1-5 | TRBV7-9 | - | - | CASSLGFREGQPQHF | TGTGCCAGCAGCTTAGGGTTCAGGGAGGGTCAGCCCCAGCATTTT
15 | TRBJ2-7 | TRBV6-6 | - | TRBD2 | CASSYSSGGPYEQYF | TGTGCCAGCAGTTACTCGTCGGGGGGACCCTACGAGCAGTACTTC
14 | TRBJ2-1 | TRBV7-3 | - | - | CASSIRDNYNEQFF | TGTGCCAGCAGCATCCGGGACAACTACAATGAGCAGTTCTTC
13 | TRBJ1-2 | TRBV7-8 | once | TRBD1 | CASSFDRDYGYTF | TGTGCCAGCAGCTTCGACAGGGACTATGGCTACACCTTC
14 | TRBJ2-7 | TRBV2 | - | TRBD2 | CASSGLAGVGEQYF | TGTGCCAGCAGTGGACTAGCGGGGGTAGGCGAGCAGTACTTC
13 | TRBJ2-7 | TRBV6-5 | - | TRBD2 | CASSRTSVGEQYF | TGTGCCAGCAGCAGGACTAGCGTCGGCGAGCAGTACTTC
15 | TRBJ1-1 | TRBV6-6 | - | TRBD1 | CASSYSGQGPTEAFF | TGTGCCAGCAGTTACTCCGGACAGGGCCCCACTGAAGCTTTCTTT
16 | TRBJ2-7 | TRBV18 | - | TRBD2 | CASSRLAGASSYEQYF | TGTGCCAGCTCACGACTAGCGGGGGCTAGCTCCTACGAGCAGTACTTC
16 | TRBJ1-1 | TRBV30 | once | - | CAWRLPNSPGSTEAFF | TGTGCCTGGAGACTCCCGAACTCCCCGGGGAGCACTGAAGCTTTCTTT
15 | TRBJ2-7 | TRBV25-1 | once | - | CASSVHTGEGSEQYF | TGTGCCAGCAGTGTCCATACGGGAGAAGGCTCCGAGCAGTACTTC
14 | TRBJ2-7 | TRBV7-2 | - | TRBD2 | CASSLGLAEEAQYF | TGTGCCAGCAGCTTGGGACTAGCGGAGGAAGCGCAGTACTTC
13 | TRBJ2-5 | TRBV29-1 | few | TRBD1 | CSASGQGRRTQYF | TGCAGCGCTTCGGGACAGGGCCGCCGGACCCAGTACTTC
16 | TRBJ2-3 | TRBV7-6 | - | - | CASSLAPDTSTDTQYF | TGTGCCAGCAGCTTAGCGCCGGACACTAGCACAGATACGCAGTATTTT
17 | TRBJ2-6 | TRBV28 | - | TRBD1 | CASRRQGLGSGANVLTF | TGTGCCAGCAGGCGACAGGGGTTAGGCTCTGGGGCCAACGTCCTGACTTTC
14 | TRBJ2-7 | TRBV7-9 | - | TRBD2 | CASSQAGLAGEQYF | TGTGCCAGCAGCCAGGCCGGACTAGCGGGAGAGCAGTACTTC
18 | TRBJ2-1 | TRBV11-3 | once | TRBD2 | CASSLGVGGWLAGDEQFF | TGTGCCAGCAGCTTAGGGGTCGGGGGGTGGCTAGCGGGAGATGAGCAGTTCTTC
13 | TRBJ2-2 | TRBV19 | - | TRBD2 | CATITGGRRELFF | TGTGCTACTATTACGGGGGGGCGACGGGAGCTGTTTTTT
12 | TRBJ2-1 | TRBV13 | - | - | CASSPRRNEQFF | TGTGCCAGCAGTCCCCGGAGGAATGAGCAGTTCTTC
15 | TRBJ1-5 | TRBV2 | - | - | CASSERGRSNQPQHF | TGTGCCAGCAGTGAAAGGGGGAGAAGCAATCAGCCCCAGCATTTT
16 | TRBJ1-2 | TRBV4-1 | - | - | CASSQKPGHRTYGYTF | TGCGCCAGCAGCCAAAAACCGGGACACAGAACCTATGGCTACACCTTC
14 | TRBJ2-7 | TRBV6-5 | - | - | CASRSGLSTYEQYF | TGTGCCAGCAGATCCGGGTTATCCACCTACGAGCAGTACTTC
16 | TRBJ1-4 | TRBV5-1 | - | - | CASSLRGGATNEKLFF | TGCGCCAGCAGCTTGCGCGGGGGGGCAACTAATGAAAAACTGTTTTTT
13 | TRBJ1-2 | TRBV6-5 | - | - | CASRSQGNYGYTF | TGTGCCAGCAGAAGTCAGGGGAACTATGGCTACACCTTC
11 | TRBJ2-1 | TRBV6-6 | few | - | CASSLVDEQFF | TGTGCCAGCAGTTTAGTTGATGAGCAGTTCTTC
15 | TRBJ1-6 | TRBV7-8 | - | TRBD1 | CASSFRQGDNSPLHF | TGTGCCAGCAGCTTCCGACAGGGCGATAATTCACCCCTCCACTTT
16 | TRBJ1-5 | TRBV5-6 | - | TRBD1 | CASSLFGTGSNQPQHF | TGTGCCAGCAGCTTGTTTGGGACAGGCAGCAATCAGCCCCAGCATTTT
16 | TRBJ2-7 | TRBV7-8 | - | TRBD2 | CASSPRTSGKTYEQYF | TGTGCCAGCAGCCCCCGGACTAGCGGTAAAACCTACGAGCAGTACTTC
13 | TRBJ1-1 | TRBV6-5 | - | - | CASSYHLGSEAFF | TGTGCCAGCAGTTACCATTTGGGGAGTGAAGCTTTCTTT
19 | TRBJ2-3 | TRBV30 | - | TRBD1 | CAWSVGGFYRGDSADTQYF | TGTGCCTGGAGTGTAGGGGGTTTCTACAGGGGAGATAGCGCAGATACGCAGTATTTT
14 | TRBJ1-4 | TRBV7-9 | - | - | CASSLGQINEKLFF | TGTGCCAGCAGCTTAGGACAGATTAATGAAAAACTGTTTTTT
12 | TRBJ2-5 | TRBV10-3 | - | - | CAISRGEETQYF | TGTGCCATCAGCCGGGGAGAAGAGACCCAGTACTTC